The source of this T cell receptor (beta chain) is a study of radiotherapy plus CTLA-4 blockade in lung cancer. Notes on the study in general: Early blood T cell clone dynamics, with interferon-beta, were reported to best predict response.

Looked up from germline, CDR1 is LGHNT and CDR2 is FRNRAP. There are 12 residues in the CDR3. Trimming removed 4 bases from V and 8 bases from J, with 9 bases in between. Profiled with immunoSEQ multiplex PCR; TCRdb holds only in-frame clones, not every one. The profile covers 70,000 to 85,000 clones, with roughly 80% appearing a single time and 9.5% to 10% taken by the ten largest. Concerning this clone itself: Its cognate antigen is unknown.

Ipilimumab-mediated CTLA-4 blockade plus focal radiation was given to patients having chemo-refractory metastatic non-small-cell lung cancer. Specimen: peripheral blood, collected from a patient treated with radiotherapy plus ipilimumab. This chain uses TRBV12-5 with TRBJ2-1; D may be TRBD1 (5 bases). This clonotype was obtained from a human donor with non-small cell lung cancer whose response to radiotherapy plus ipilimumab could not be evaluated. The DNA for the CDR3 is TGTGCTAGTGGTTGGGGCCCCGATGAGCAGTTCTTC. As protein: CASGWGPDEQFF.